The entry below describes one T cell receptor (beta chain). The record originates from a study of blood T cell repertoires in COVID-19. Study background: Sources were T cells, B-cell-depleted T cells, or PBMCs; the material itself was cDNA or gDNA.

The CDR3 has 11 residues. The ends were cut back, 7 bases at V and 5 bases at J, with 8 bases in the middle. Germline CDR1 is SNHLY and CDR2 is FYNNEI. Clinical history reported by participants formed the basis on which cohorts were assigned. Recovered status in Cohort 3 required two negative PCRs, clearance, or symptom resolution. Method: immunoSEQ multiplex PCR; TCRdb's copy keeps in-frame clones and lacks some. The sample carries a few hundred thousand clones, 80% to 90% recorded once. The specimen was PBMCs or T cells enriched from blood (not recorded which). The sequence came from a woman in her 50s who had recovered from COVID-19. This chain connects TRBV2 to TRBJ2-5; D gene ambiguous. CDR3 residues: CASTLLETQYF. DNA for the CDR3: TGTGCCAGCACCCTCCTGGAGACCCAGTACTTC.